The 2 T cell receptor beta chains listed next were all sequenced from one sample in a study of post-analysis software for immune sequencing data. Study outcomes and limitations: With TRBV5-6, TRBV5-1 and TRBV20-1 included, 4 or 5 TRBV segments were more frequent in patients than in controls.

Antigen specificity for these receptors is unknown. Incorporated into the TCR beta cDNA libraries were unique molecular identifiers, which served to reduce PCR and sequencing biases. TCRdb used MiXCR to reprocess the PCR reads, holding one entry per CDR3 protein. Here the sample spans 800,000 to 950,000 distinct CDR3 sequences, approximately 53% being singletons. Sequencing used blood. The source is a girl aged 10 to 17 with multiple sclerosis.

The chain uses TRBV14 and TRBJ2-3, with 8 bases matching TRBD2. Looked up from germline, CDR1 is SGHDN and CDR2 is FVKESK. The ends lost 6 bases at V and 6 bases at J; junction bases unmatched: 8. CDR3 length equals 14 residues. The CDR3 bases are TGTGCCAGCAGACCCAGCGGGAGCGGGGATACGCAGTATTTT. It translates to CASRPSGSGDTQYF.

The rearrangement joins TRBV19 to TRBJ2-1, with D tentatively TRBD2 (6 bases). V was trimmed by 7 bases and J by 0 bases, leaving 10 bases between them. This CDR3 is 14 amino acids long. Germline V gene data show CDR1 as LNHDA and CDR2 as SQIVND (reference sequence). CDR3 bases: TGTGCCAGTACGGGGCGGGACTCCTACAATGAGCAGTTCTTC. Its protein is CASTGRDSYNEQFF.